A single sample gave rise to the 4 T cell receptor beta chains below, sequenced in a study of beta chain features in type 1 diabetes. The sequenced template was cDNA made from the entire isolated RNA. This table comes from immunoSEQ multiplex PCR, and its TCRdb copy is limited to in-frame clones, with some not included. The sample includes 350,000 or so clones, roughly a fifth of them seen just once. Sequenced: naive CD4+ T cells from blood. The receptors stem from a woman between 18 and 30 years old in good health.

This clone has just a few counts. The genes are TRBV19 and TRBJ2-7; D uncertain. Trimming shortened V by 3 bases and J by 6 bases, and 12 bases separated the two germline ends. CDR3 size: 13 residues. Germline CDR1 reads LNHDA; CDR2 reads SQIVND (reference sequence). Here the CDR3 DNA reads TGTGCCAGTAGTATCCCAGGCGATAGCGAGCAGTACTTC. It translates to CASSIPGDSEQYF. The variable domain in full, completed from reference TRBV19 and TRBJ2-7, reads DGGITQSPKYLFRKEGQNVTLSCEQNLNHDAMYWYRQDPGQGLRLIYYSQIVNDFQKGDIAEGYSVSREKKESFPLTVTSAQKNPTAFYLCASSIPGDSEQYFGPGTRLTVT.

The chain employs TRBV4-1 and TRBJ1-2; D perhaps matches TRBD1 (6 bases). This CDR3 spans 16 amino acids. The ends were cut back, 4 bases at V and 3 bases at J, with 18 bases in the middle. CDR1 and CDR2 (germline): MGHRA, YSYEKL. This CDR3 reads CASSLTRGAYDYGYTF. Written as DNA, the CDR3 is TGCGCCAGCAGCCTGACACGGGGGGCGTATGACTATGGCTACACCTTC.

A few counts support this clone. The rearrangement joins TRBV5-1 to TRBJ1-1; D gene unclear. The CDR3 is 14 amino acids. Germline CDR1 is SGHRS and CDR2 is YFSETQ. V lost 0 bases and J 6 bases, leaving 12 bases between the germline ends. As DNA, the CDR3 is TGCGCCAGCAGCTTGGTCACGGGATCCCCTGAAGCTTTCTTT. Protein product: CASSLVTGSPEAFF. Based on the CDR3 plus reference TRBV5-1 and TRBJ1-1, the full variable domain is KAGVTQTPRYLIKTRGQQVTLSCSPISGHRSVSWYQQTPGQGLQFLFEYFSETQRNKGNFPGRFSGRQFSNSRSEMNVSTLELGDSALYLCASSLVTGSPEAFFGQGTRLTVV.

This clone was found a few times. This rearrangement joins TRBV29-1 to TRBJ2-3, with a possible D match to TRBD2 (6 bases). CDR1 and CDR2 (germline): SQVTM, ANQGSEA. This CDR3 region has 12 residues. V lost 7 bases and J lost 0, with 8 bases in between. The chain's CDR3 is CSAGGSTDTQYF. CDR3 coding DNA: TGCAGCGCCGGAGGGAGCACAGATACGCAGTATTTT.